The 11 T cell receptor beta chains below were found in one sample sequenced in a study of cytomegalovirus exposure and HLA in healthy donors. The PCR ran on 60 Vbeta and 13 Jbeta primers. The repertoire was sequenced with immunoSEQ multiplex PCR; TCRdb's copy has only in-frame clones and lacks some. The profile covers 200,000 to 250,000 clones, with around 80% appearing a single time and 3.8% taken by the ten largest. Sequenced material: PBMCs. These receptors all stem from a male donor in good health and CMV-seronegative.

This chain links TRBV5-4 with TRBJ2-3, with a weak D call TRBD1 (5 bases). The CDR3 spans 14 residues. The ends were cut back, 3 bases at V and 0 bases at J, with 8 bases in the middle. The germline V gene has CDR1 SGHNT and CDR2 YYREEE (reference sequence). The CDR3 DNA is TGTGCCAGCAGCTCCCGGACAAGCACAGATACGCAGTATTTT. It specifies CASSSRTSTDTQYF.

This sequence joins TRBV5-1 and TRBJ2-2, with D tentatively TRBD1 (6 bases). The CDR3 extends over 16 amino acids. The germline V gene has CDR1 SGHRS and CDR2 YFSETQ. V lost 2 bases and J 0 bases, leaving 11 bases between the germline ends. CDR3 sequence reads: CASSLRDTSNTGELFF. CDR3 DNA sequence: TGCGCCAGCAGCTTACGGGACACCTCGAACACCGGGGAGCTGTTTTTT.

This rearrangement joins TRBV28 to TRBJ1-1; no reliable D call. CDR3 length: 14 residues. Germline CDR1 is MDHEN and CDR2 is SYDVKM. V lost 1 base, J lost 6 bases, and 12 bases lay in between. CDR3 sequence reads: CASSLLVGNAEAFF. The CDR3 DNA follows: TGTGCCAGCAGTTTATTAGTTGGTAACGCTGAAGCTTTCTTT.

The chain joins TRBV4-1 to TRBJ1-5, with TRBD1 matching 7 bases. Germline CDR1 reads MGHRA; CDR2 reads YSYEKL. This CDR3 spans 15 amino acids. The junction had 6 bases not matched to a gene; V was cut back by 4 bases and J by 3 bases. This CDR3 reads CASSLLGQFNQPQHF. The CDR3 DNA is TGCGCCAGCAGCCTCCTGGGACAGTTCAATCAGCCCCAGCATTTT.

The CDR3 DNA follows: TGTGCCAGCAGCCTTGATGGTAGGGGGCATGTTGGCTACACCTTC. It encodes CASSLDGRGHVGYTF. The rearrangement links TRBV7-3 to TRBJ1-2; 7 positions match TRBD1. V lost 5 bases to trimming and J lost 7 bases; unmatched junction nucleotides: 13. In germline, CDR1 is SGHTA, CDR2 FQGTGA. This CDR3 has 15 residues.

Concerning this clone itself: This CDR3 is also generated by other DNA sequences in the sample. The V gene is TRBV4-1, the J gene TRBJ2-1, with 8 bases that match TRBD1. CDR3 length: 15 amino acids. Unmatched junction bases numbered 6, after V lost 1 base and J lost 7 bases. Germline V lookup: CDR1 MGHRA, CDR2 YSYEKL. CDR3 coding DNA: TGCGCCAGCAGCCAAGTCCAGGGGGCTGGGAATGAGCAGTTCTTC. It codes for CASSQVQGAGNEQFF.

This CDR3 is CASSYDRGRLTF. Here the CDR3 DNA reads TGTGCCAGCAGTTACGACAGGGGGCGCTTGACCTTC. The chain combines TRBV28 with TRBJ1-2; 10 bases are a match to TRBD1. Germline V CDR1 and CDR2: MDHEN, SYDVKM. Unmatched junction bases numbered 7, after V lost 4 bases and J lost 14 bases. CDR3 length: 12 amino acids.

The chain recombines TRBV29-1 with TRBJ2-7; TRBD1 matches 7 bases. CDR1 and CDR2 (germline): SQVTM, ANQGSEA. This CDR3 region has 15 residues. V dropped 0 bases and J dropped 2; count of bases not matched to a gene: 7. The DNA for the CDR3 is TGCAGCGTTGAAGATCTCCGGACAGGAACCTACGAGCAGTACTTC. This codes for CSVEDLRTGTYEQYF.

This clone showed up just once. The rearrangement joins TRBV2 to TRBJ1-1; possibly TRBD1 for D (5 bases). V gave up 3 bases and J gave up 0 bases, with 17 bases separating them. CDR1 is SNHLY and CDR2 is FYNNEI in the germline V gene. The CDR3 runs to 17 residues. The CDR3 nucleotides are TGTGCCAGCAGTGATGGCTTTCGGGGGAAATTGAACACTGAAGCTTTCTTT. This sequence encodes CASSDGFRGKLNTEAFF.

V usage is TRBV6-5 and J usage is TRBJ1-2; TRBD1 might be the D (5 bases). Between the trimmed V and J ends, which lost 2 bases and 2 bases, there was a span of 9 bases. Germline V gene lookup returns CDR1 MNHEY and CDR2 SVGAGI. The CDR3 is 14 residues long. The CDR3 reads CASSYATANYGYTF. The CDR3 DNA reads TGTGCCAGCAGTTACGCGACAGCAAACTATGGCTACACCTTC.

V and J are TRBV9 and TRBJ2-5; D is possibly TRBD2 (6 bases). The CDR3 is 14 residues long. Germline assignment: CDR1 SGDLS and CDR2 YYNGEE. Trimming removed 0 bases from V and 5 bases from J, with 11 bases in between. The CDR3 region is CASSVGGGFETQYF. The CDR3, as DNA: TGTGCCAGCAGCGTAGGCGGAGGGTTTGAGACCCAGTACTTC. Complete variable domain (other parts from reference TRBV9 and TRBJ2-5): DSGVTQTPKHLITATGQRVTLRCSPRSGDLSVYWYQQSLDQGLQFLIQYYNGEERAKGNILERFSAQQFPDLHSELNLSSLELGDSALYFCASSVGGGFETQYFGPGTRLLVL.